The 6 T cell receptor beta chains below all came from one sample that was sequenced in a study of shared clonotypes between healthy human individuals. Libraries were prepared by immunoSEQ multiplex PCR; TCRdb keeps only in-frame clonotypes and omits some of them. The table includes more than 550,000 clones, roughly two thirds detected once. The sequencing input was memory CD4+ T cells sorted from blood. The subset: CD45RA-negative fraction. Every receptor here comes from a woman aged 25 to 39 in good health.

This rearrangement joins TRBV4-1 to TRBJ2-3, with 13 nucleotides matching TRBD2. J gave up 5 bases and V 3 bases, and 2 bases lay outside the gene matches. CDR3 length equals 15 residues. CDR1 is MGHRA, CDR2 YSYEKL, per germline. The CDR3 DNA reads TGCGCCAGCAGCCACACTAGCGGGAGGGAAGATACGCAGTATTTT. Protein product: CASSHTSGREDTQYF.

The chain couples TRBV5-1 to TRBJ1-4; the match to TRBD1 covers 9 bases. V lost 5 bases to trimming and J lost 7 bases; unmatched junction nucleotides: 6. Germline V gene data show CDR1 as SGHRS and CDR2 as YFSETQ. The CDR3 has 14 amino acids. The CDR3, as DNA: TGCGCCAGCAGTGCCGGGACAGGGACTGAAAAACTGTTTTTT. Residues: CASSAGTGTEKLFF.

The table lists this clone with a count of one. The chain recombines TRBV28 with TRBJ2-1; TRBD2 matches at 16 bases. V shed 4 bases, J shed 8 bases, and the junction held 17 bases outside the gene matches. CDR1 MDHEN and CDR2 SYDVKM come from the germline V gene. CDR3 length: 20 amino acids. CDR3 DNA sequence: TGTGCCAGCAGTTCACGTCCCGGGACTAGCGGGAGGGCCAGTTATTATGAGCAGTTCTTC. Protein: CASSSRPGTSGRASYYEQFF.

The chain carries TRBV28 and TRBJ2-6; 7 nucleotides line up with TRBD1. This CDR3 region has 19 residues. The V segment lost 6 bases and the J segment 4 bases; nucleotides outside the gene matches: 18. Germline V gene sequence: CDR1 MDHEN, CDR2 SYDVKM. CDR3 nucleotides: TGTGCCAGCAGAGACCTGCCGGGACAGAGCTACGTCGGGGCCAACGTCCTGACTTTC. Translated: CASRDLPGQSYVGANVLTF.

The CDR3: CASSYPFGKQYF. CDR3 DNA: TGCGCCAGCAGCTATCCCTTTGGGAAGCAGTACTTC. V and J are TRBV5-1 and TRBJ2-7; unclear D gene. There are 12 residues in the CDR3. V was cut by 3 bases and J by 8 bases, with 12 bases left in between. Germline V lookup: CDR1 SGHRS, CDR2 YFSETQ.

The rearrangement joins TRBV7-9 to TRBJ2-7; 9 bases line up with TRBD2. Germline V gives CDR1 SEHNR, CDR2 FQNEAQ (reference sequence). The ends lost 2 bases at V and 4 bases at J; junction bases unmatched: 6. This CDR3 has 15 residues. CDR3 sequence: CASSLIAGGRYEQYF. CDR3 bases: TGTGCCAGCAGCTTAATTGCGGGAGGGCGGTACGAGCAGTACTTC. Supplemented by reference TRBV7-9 and TRBJ2-7, the full variable domain reads DTGVSQNPRHKITKRGQNVTFRCDPISEHNRLYWYRQTLGQGPEFLTYFQNEAQLEKSRLLSDRFSAERPKGSFSTLEIQRTEQGDSAMYLCASSLIAGGRYEQYFGPGTRLTVT.